The 15 T cell receptor beta chains below were found in one sample sequenced in a study of blood T cell repertoires in COVID-19. This table comes from immunoSEQ multiplex PCR, and its TCRdb copy is limited to in-frame clones, with some not included. The table lists 140,000 to 150,000 clones, 75% to 85% of them singletons. The source material was peripheral blood. Receptors originate from a human donor with acute or convalescent COVID-19. The donor label of this sample is uncertain.

The gene calls are TRBV19 and TRBJ1-5, with D uncertain. Germline values: CDR1 LNHDA, CDR2 SQIVND (reference sequence). The CDR3 spans 16 residues. The germline V and J ends were trimmed by 4 bases and 5 bases, with 18 bases remaining between them. This CDR3 is CASSTPREGWDQPQHF. The DNA of the CDR3 is TGTGCCAGTAGTACCCCTCGAGAGGGCTGGGATCAGCCCCAGCATTTT.

V and J are TRBV9 and TRBJ1-2; D ambiguous. Germline-derived CDR1 and CDR2 are SGDLS and YYNGEE. V was clipped by 4 bases and J by 3 bases, with 10 bases between them. The CDR3 has 13 residues. The CDR3 here is CASSPQADYGYTF. DNA for the CDR3: TGTGCCAGCAGCCCCCAGGCAGACTATGGCTACACCTTC.

The chain carries TRBV5-8 and TRBJ1-1, with D possibly being TRBD1 (5 bases). Germline V gene sequence: CDR1 SGHTS, CDR2 YDEGEE. The CDR3 has 16 amino acids. V dropped 4 bases and J dropped 4 bases, with 20 bases sitting between them. CDR3 sequence: CASSPRYVRVGTEAFF. DNA of the CDR3: TGTGCCAGCAGCCCCCGCTACGTCAGGGTCGGCACTGAAGCTTTCTTT.

This clone was detected a few times. The CDR3 DNA is TGTGCCAGCGGGGACAGGAGCTCCTATAATTCACCCCTCCACTTT. Translation gives CASGDRSSYNSPLHF. V and J are TRBV2 and TRBJ1-6; 8 positions match TRBD1. The CDR3 is made up of 15 amino acids. The trim removed 8 bases at V and 0 bases at J, leaving 3 bases unmatched. Germline assignment: CDR1 SNHLY and CDR2 FYNNEI.

The chain couples TRBV27 to TRBJ1-4; no firm D call. Trimming left V 10 bases short and J 7 bases short, with 19 bases between. This CDR3 is 14 amino acids long. Per the germline V gene, CDR1 is MNHEY and CDR2 is SMNVEV (reference sequence). This CDR3 is CAIPPRFGSEKLFF. CDR3 DNA: TGTGCCATCCCGCCGCGGTTTGGGAGTGAAAAACTGTTTTTT.

This chain links TRBV7-3 with TRBJ2-2; 9 nucleotides agree with TRBD2. The germline V gene encodes CDR1 SGHTA and CDR2 FQGTGA. J gave up 6 bases and V 4 bases, and 3 bases lay outside the gene matches. There are 14 residues in the CDR3. CDR3 sequence (DNA): TGTGCCAGCAGCTGGAGCGGGGGGTCCGGGGAGCTGTTTTTT. Protein: CASSWSGGSGELFF. Full variable domain (missing parts from reference TRBV7-3 and TRBJ2-2): GAGVSQTPSNKVTEKGKYVELRCDPISGHTALYWYRQSLGQGPEFLIYFQGTGAADDSGLPNDRFFAVRPEGSVSTLKIQRTERGDSAVYLCASSWSGGSGELFFGEGSRLTVL.

V is TRBV5-8 and J is TRBJ1-3, with D possibly being TRBD1 (5 bases). V gave up 2 bases and J gave up 0 bases, with 12 bases separating them. Per germline, CDR1 SGHTS and CDR2 YDEGEE. The CDR3 is 16 residues long. The CDR3 reads CASSFGRAHSGNTIYF. CDR3 DNA: TGTGCCAGCAGCTTCGGCAGGGCCCACTCTGGAAACACCATATATTTT.

The genes are TRBV9 and TRBJ2-3; D may be TRBD2 (6 bases). CDR3 length: 16 amino acids. V was clipped by 4 bases and J by 2 bases, with 17 bases between them. Germline V gene lookup returns CDR1 SGDLS and CDR2 YYNGEE. The DNA of the CDR3 is TGTGCCAGCAGCACCTCTGGGGGGTCCTCCACAGATACGCAGTATTTT. It translates to CASSTSGGSSTDTQYF.

The CDR3: CASSPTGGAGYEQYV. In nucleotides, the CDR3 is TGTGCCAGCAGCCCGACAGGGGGCGCGGGGTACGAGCAGTACGTC. The V gene is TRBV5-8, the J gene TRBJ2-7, with TRBD1 matching over 10 bases. The J segment lost 4 bases and the V segment lost 4 bases, leaving 8 bases of the junction unmatched. Germline CDR1 reads SGHTS; CDR2 reads YDEGEE. The CDR3 consists of 15 residues.

The chain links TRBV18 to TRBJ2-3, with D possibly matching TRBD2 (6 bases). Germline V gene sequence: CDR1 KGHSH, CDR2 LQKENI. The CDR3 totals 14 residues. V was trimmed by 0 bases and J by 6 bases, leaving 10 bases between them. DNA of the CDR3: TGTGCCAGCTCACCACCGGCGGGGCGGGATACGCAGTATTTT. This encodes CASSPPAGRDTQYF.

This clone was seen once. The chain employs TRBV6-5 and TRBJ1-2; 9 bases are shared with TRBD1. V trimming: 5 bases; J trimming: 8 bases; junction bases outside the gene matches: 3. Germline V lookup: CDR1 MNHEY, CDR2 SVGAGI. CDR3 length: 12 residues. The CDR3 sequence is CASSPGQGGYTF. The CDR3 DNA sequence: TGTGCCAGCAGTCCGGGACAGGGAGGCTACACCTTC.

The gene calls are TRBV5-8 and TRBJ2-1; 9 nucleotides match TRBD1. CDR1 is SGHTS, CDR2 YDEGEE, per germline. J lost 7 bases, V lost 4 bases, and 12 bases had no gene match. The CDR3 loop spans 16 amino acids. The CDR3 DNA reads TGTGCCAGCAGCAATTTCCCCGGGACAGGGTTTAATGAGCAGTTCTTC. Translation gives CASSNFPGTGFNEQFF.

The chain is built from TRBV9 and TRBJ1-4, with D unclear. The CDR3 is 14 amino acids. Trimming shortened V by 4 bases and J by 4 bases, and 11 bases separated the two germline ends. CDR1 and CDR2 (germline): SGDLS, YYNGEE. The CDR3 DNA follows: TGTGCCAGCAGCCCCCTCGGCGGTAATGAAAAACTGTTTTTT. Protein product: CASSPLGGNEKLFF.

V and J are TRBV30 and TRBJ1-1; 8 bases align to TRBD1. With 4 bases clipped from V and 0 bases from J, the junction kept 1 base outside the gene matches. Germline V gives CDR1 GTSNPN, CDR2 SVGIG (reference sequence). CDR3 size: 13 residues. The CDR3 is CAWKTGVNTEAFF. The CDR3 bases are TGTGCCTGGAAGACAGGGGTGAACACTGAAGCTTTCTTT.

V is TRBV5-1 and J is TRBJ1-1; possible D gene TRBD1, 6 bases. The length of the CDR3 is 15 residues. In germline, CDR1 is SGHRS, CDR2 YFSETQ. Trimming took 2 bases from V and 5 from J, leaving 16 bases between them. CDR3 amino acids: CASSLPGQGHTEAFF. DNA of the CDR3: TGCGCCAGCAGCTTACCGGGACAAGGTCATACTGAAGCTTTCTTT.